Sequencing of this TCR beta chain was carried out in a study of blood T cell repertoires in COVID-19. The overall study: Acute and convalescent COVID-19 samples came from the United States, Italy and Spain.

Original processing notes: Amplifying reference gene primers gave estimates of nucleated cell counts. This table comes from immunoSEQ multiplex PCR, and its TCRdb copy is limited to in-frame clones, with some not included. The V and J calls and clone size were taken over from that table, and D and trimming were inferred from the DNA. The sample shows around 210,000 clones, less than 85% of them seen only once. Germline loops: CDR1 SGHTA, CDR2 FQGNSA. This CDR3 spans 13 amino acids. The ends lost 4 bases at V and 6 bases at J; junction bases unmatched: 3. Followed longitudinally, the Seattle patients had been enrolled during active infection.

This receptor was taken from a woman of 80 years or more with COVID-19, enrolled during active disease. The sample comprised peripheral blood. V gene TRBV7-2 combines with J gene TRBJ2-3, with 8 bases aligning to TRBD2. CDR3 bases: TGTGCCAGCAGCTATGCGGGGGGCGATACGCAGTATTTT. It translates to CASSYAGGDTQYF.